This T cell receptor beta chain appears in the sequencing data of a study of shared clonotypes between healthy human individuals. Findings of the study overall: Relative to clonotypes present in all four donors, those not shared had lower generation probabilities.

The length of the CDR3 is 13 residues. Between the trimmed V and J ends, which lost 0 bases and 9 bases, there was a span of 9 bases. Germline CDR1 is KGHSH and CDR2 is LQKENI. Assay used: immunoSEQ multiplex PCR; TCRdb lists only in-frame clones, some missing. The sample has a few hundred thousand clones; around 67% are singletons. As regards this clone: Its antigen is not known.

The chain has TRBV18 and TRBJ2-1; D gene uncertain. The sequence was collected from a man aged 30-40 years in good health. Sequencing was carried out using memory CD4+ T cells sorted from blood. Described subset: CD45RA-negative fraction. This CDR3 is CASSPPGSVEQFF. CDR3 bases: TGTGCCAGCTCACCACCGGGGTCTGTTGAGCAGTTCTTC.